The entry below gives a single T cell receptor beta chain sequence along with its context. Its specificity is unknown. This specimen comes from a study of CD8+ T cells in alopecia areata. Notes on the study in general: In lesional scalp, particularly from alopecia totalis/universalis, clonality was higher than in normal scalp. Patients showed less clear TCR sequence sharing than mice, possibly partly because of HLA diversity.

In each case, RNA was isolated and then reverse transcribed into cDNA as the sequencing template. Assay used: immunoSEQ multiplex PCR; TCRdb lists only in-frame clones, some missing. The sample carries 69,000 or so clones, about three fifths recorded once. The source was CD8+ T cells sorted from blood, collected at week 0. The source is a human donor with alopecia areata.

The CDR3 bases are TGCAGCGTTTTCGGGGGGATAACAGATACGCAGTATTTT. Protein sequence: CSVFGGITDTQYF. V is TRBV29-1 and J is TRBJ2-3; 7 nucleotides line up with TRBD2. Germline-derived CDR1 and CDR2 are SQVTM and ANQGSEA. J lost 3 bases, V lost 5 bases, and 5 bases had no gene match. The CDR3 has 13 residues.